The rows below give T cell receptor beta chains drawn from one sample of a study of beta chain features in type 1 diabetes. Some clones are missing from TCRdb's copy, which holds only in-frame ones; the method was immunoSEQ multiplex PCR. This table holds around 140,000 clones, roughly 10% found once. Material for sequencing was central memory CD4+ T cells from blood. Every receptor here comes from a man aged 30 to 45 with type 1 diabetes. Both conserved end residues are part of each CDR3. A D gene is named only where the DNA matches it firmly. Only some rows state a clone size, as once, few, many or a class for expanded clones.

J	V	D	size	DNA	CDR3
TRBJ1-6	TRBV2	TRBD1	few	TGTGCCAGCAGTGGACAGGGTTATTCACCCCTCCACTTT	CASSGQGYSPLHF
TRBJ2-3	TRBV9	.	.	TGTGCCAGCAGCGACACCAGGGGGGCAGATACGCAGTATTTT	CASSDTRGADTQYF
TRBJ2-1	TRBV30	.	few	TGTGCCTGGAGTATTAGGAAGGGGTTAAATGAGCAGTTCTTC	CAWSIRKGLNEQFF
TRBJ2-5	TRBV5-4	TRBD2	few	TGTGCCAGCAGCCCTAGCGGGGGGGCCGTAAAGACCCAGTACTTC	CASSPSGGAVKTQYF
TRBJ2-5	TRBV5-1	TRBD2	.	TGCGCCAGCAGCTGGGGGGGGTCCCAAGAGACCCAGTACTTC	CASSWGGSQETQYF
TRBJ2-1	TRBV9	TRBD2	few	TGTGCCAGCAGCGCACTAGCGGGGACCTCCTACAATGAGCAGTTCTTC	CASSALAGTSYNEQFF
TRBJ1-2	TRBV19	.	.	TGTGCCAGTAGTATAGCCACCTGGGAGCGTCGTGTCGGTGGCTACACCTTC	CASSIATWERRVGGYTF
TRBJ2-7	TRBV2	TRBD2	few	TGTGCCAGCAGGCTGACTAGCGGAGCCTCCTACGAGCAGTACTTC	CASRLTSGASYEQYF
TRBJ2-3	TRBV6-5	.	few	TGTGCCAGCAGTGAGGGGGACGGCGCAGATACGCAGTATTTT	CASSEGDGADTQYF
TRBJ2-1	TRBV18	.	.	TGTGCCAGCTCTCAAAACGATGAGGGTGAGCAGTTCTTC	CASSQNDEGEQFF
TRBJ1-5	TRBV30	.	few	TGTGCCTGGAGTGGGATGGAGGGTCAGCCCCAGCATTTT	CAWSGMEGQPQHF
TRBJ2-3	TRBV5-1	TRBD2	.	TGCGCCAGCGCCACAACTAGCGGGGGGGCCGGAGATACGCAGTATTTT	CASATTSGGAGDTQYF
TRBJ1-5	TRBV18	.	few	TGTGCCAGCTCCCTACCGGAGCAGCCCCAGCATTTT	CASSLPEQPQHF
TRBJ2-1	TRBV28	TRBD2	few	TGTGCCAGCAGTTCAGGCCCGCCGGGACTAGCCTATGAGCAGTTCTTC	CASSSGPPGLAYEQFF
TRBJ2-7	TRBV2	.	.	TGTGCCAGCAGTGAAGCAGTCGGCTACGAGCAGTACTTC	CASSEAVGYEQYF
TRBJ1-6	TRBV30	TRBD1	few	TGTGCCTGGAGTCCAGGGACAGGGGGATTCTATAATTCACCCCTCCACTTT	CAWSPGTGGFYNSPLHF
TRBJ2-7	TRBV19	TRBD1	few	TGTGCCAGTAGTTGGGACAGTTCCAGCTCCTACGAGCAGTACTTC	CASSWDSSSSYEQYF
TRBJ2-5	TRBV9	.	few	TGTGCCAGCAGCGTAGACGGACATAGACAAGAGACCCAGTACTTC	CASSVDGHRQETQYF
TRBJ2-1	TRBV10-3	.	many	TGTGCCATCAGTGAGTCGAACGGGAATGAGCAGTTCTTC	CAISESNGNEQFF
TRBJ2-1	TRBV7-8	TRBD1	few	TGTGCCAGCAGCTTAAGGGCGGGACAGGGTTACAATGAGCAGTTCTTC	CASSLRAGQGYNEQFF
TRBJ2-3	TRBV5-1	TRBD1	few	TGCGCCAGCAGCGGGGACCCCAGGGGGTCCACAGATACGCAGTATTTT	CASSGDPRGSTDTQYF
TRBJ2-7	TRBV28	TRBD2	.	TGTGCCAGCAGCCTAAGCGGGGGGGCCTACGAGCAGTACTTC	CASSLSGGAYEQYF
TRBJ2-2	TRBV7-2	TRBD1	.	TGTGCCAGCAGCCTGGACAGGGTCACCGGGGAGCTGTTTTTT	CASSLDRVTGELFF
TRBJ2-5	TRBV2	.	.	TGTGCCAGCAGTGTGAACAGACAAGAGACCCAGTACTTC	CASSVNRQETQYF
TRBJ1-2	TRBV6-6	.	few	TGTGCCAGCAGTCCCGACCTGGAGGTCTATGGCTACACCTTC	CASSPDLEVYGYTF
TRBJ2-1	TRBV4-2	TRBD2	few	TGTGCCAGCAGCCAGTCCGCGGCGGGGGGTGGTGGGCAGTTCTTC	CASSQSAAGGGGQFF
TRBJ2-5	TRBV7-6	TRBD2	once	TGTGCCAGCAGCTTAGGGACTAGCACAGAGACCCAGTACTTC	CASSLGTSTETQYF
TRBJ2-7	TRBV6-6	.	few	TGTGCCAGCAGTGCGGACAGAAACTACGAGCAGTACTTC	CASSADRNYEQYF
TRBJ2-7	TRBV28	TRBD2	few	TGTGCCAGCAGTTTCGGGGGGGCCCCCCCCGTAGAGCAGTACTTC	CASSFGGAPPVEQYF
TRBJ1-1	TRBV30	.	few	TGTGCCTGGAGGGAACAGGGGAACACTGAAGCTTTCTTT	CAWREQGNTEAFF
TRBJ2-5	TRBV6-1	.	few	TGTGCCATCAGTGCGGGGTCACAAGAGACCCAGTACTTC	CAISAGSQETQYF
TRBJ2-1	TRBV11-2	.	few	TGTGCCAGCAGCCTGAGGGAGTACAATGAGCAGTTCTTC	CASSLREYNEQFF
TRBJ2-3	TRBV2	.	few	TGTGCCAGCAGTTTTAGCGGTACAGATACGCAGTATTTT	CASSFSGTDTQYF
TRBJ1-2	TRBV5-4	TRBD1	.	TGTGCCAGCAGCGAGGGGGCGCAGCAAGGCTACACCTTC	CASSEGAQQGYTF
TRBJ1-1	TRBV7-2	.	.	TGTGCCAGCAGCTTACTAGGGAGGTGGGAAGCTTTCTTT	CASSLLGRWEAFF
TRBJ2-7	TRBV7-2	TRBD1	.	TGTGCCAGCAGCATGGAACAGGGGTCCTACGAGCAGTACTTC	CASSMEQGSYEQYF
TRBJ1-1	TRBV14	.	.	TGTGCCAGCAGCGGGCCTGAAGCTTTCTTT	CASSGPEAFF
TRBJ2-1	TRBV7-2	.	few	TGTGCCAGCAGCTTAGGGCTAGCGCGTCGATACAATGAGCAGTTCTTC	CASSLGLARRYNEQFF
TRBJ2-4	TRBV4-2	.	.	TGTGCCAGCAGCCAAGAGGGGGGAGTTGTCAAAAACATTCAGTACTTC	CASSQEGGVVKNIQYF
TRBJ2-1	TRBV28	TRBD2	.	TGTGCCAGCAGTCTAGCGGGGGGCCTCTACAATGAGCAGTTCTTC	CASSLAGGLYNEQFF
TRBJ1-2	TRBV9	.	.	TGTGCCAGCAGACCCCCAGGGGTAAGAGATGGCTACACCTTC	CASRPPGVRDGYTF
TRBJ2-3	TRBV6-6	.	few	TGTGCCAGCAGTACCTCAGGGGACCGTACGCAGTATTTT	CASSTSGDRTQYF
TRBJ2-1	TRBV6-6	.	few	TGTGCCAGCAGTTACACTAATCCGAGCTCCTACAATGAGCAGTTCTTC	CASSYTNPSSYNEQFF
TRBJ1-4	TRBV18	.	.	TGTGCCAGCTCACCGGCGGGGGGCGCAAATGAAAAACTGTTTTTT	CASSPAGGANEKLFF
TRBJ2-1	TRBV11-3	.	.	TGTGCCAGCAGCTCCCAGGGGGGACTCTCCTACAATGAGCAGTTCTTC	CASSSQGGLSYNEQFF
TRBJ2-3	TRBV25-1	TRBD2	few	TGTGCCAGTACTAGCGCAAACACAGATACGCAGTATTTT	CASTSANTDTQYF
TRBJ1-6	TRBV28	.	few	TGTGCCAGCAGTTATGGGAGTTCACCCCTCCACTTT	CASSYGSSPLHF
TRBJ1-1	TRBV2	.	many	TGTGCCAGCAGTGAAGCCGAGAGAATGAACACTGAAGCTTTCTTT	CASSEAERMNTEAFF
TRBJ1-6	TRBV4-3	TRBD1	many	TGCGCCAGCAGCCAAGCGGGGACAGCTTCACCCCTCCACTTT	CASSQAGTASPLHF
TRBJ1-3	TRBV5-4	.	few	TGTGCCAGCAGCTTCGGCGGGGGGGGCCTCGGAAACACCATATATTTT	CASSFGGGGLGNTIYF
TRBJ2-3	TRBV6-1	TRBD2	few	TGTGCCAGCAGTGAATTACTAGCGGCAGATACGCAGTATTTT	CASSELLAADTQYF
TRBJ2-1	TRBV21-1	.	few	TGTGCCAGCAGCAACGGCGGGGGCTCCTACAATGAGCAGTTCTTC	CASSNGGGSYNEQFF
TRBJ1-2	TRBV5-1	TRBD1	.	TGCGCCAGCAGCTTGGCCAGGGGGGATGATGGCTACACCTTC	CASSLARGDDGYTF
TRBJ2-1	TRBV2	TRBD2	.	TGTGCCACGGGACTAGCGGGGGATAGAGGGGATGAGCAGTTCTTC	CATGLAGDRGDEQFF
TRBJ2-7	TRBV28	.	many	TGTGCCAGCAGTTTATTTGGGCCCACCTACGAGCAGTACTTC	CASSLFGPTYEQYF
TRBJ1-6	TRBV27	.	few	TGTGCCAGCAGTATGAGAGGACAGATCTATAATTCACCCCTCCACTTT	CASSMRGQIYNSPLHF
TRBJ2-7	TRBV11-2	.	few	TGTGCCAGCAGCCCAGGGCTTTATAGTTACGAGCAGTACTTC	CASSPGLYSYEQYF
TRBJ2-7	TRBV11-2	TRBD1	few	TGTGCCAGCAGCTTCGGGACAGGGCCATACGAGCAGTACTTC	CASSFGTGPYEQYF
TRBJ1-6	TRBV9	.	few	TGTGCCAGCAGCGTAGGAGGAGCAGGGGATGAGAATTCACCCCTCCACTTT	CASSVGGAGDENSPLHF
TRBJ2-5	TRBV28	.	few	TGTGCCAGCAGGGCACAAGAGACCCAGTACTTC	CASRAQETQYF